This TCR beta chain was retrieved from a study of identical twins. Germline CDR1 is SGHRS and CDR2 is YFSETQ. This CDR3 comprises 14 residues. V lost 0 bases and J lost 3, with 10 bases in between. TCRdb called the 5' RACE reads again in MiXCR, with one record for every CDR3 protein. The repertoire has around 530,000 distinct CDR3 sequences, approximately 14% of them found once; the top ten carry less than 0.5%. This clonotype has a handful of counts. This sample also belongs to another study, concerning yellow fever vaccine responses in identical twins.

The sequencing sample was made of CD4+ T cells sorted from blood. The clonotype comes from a woman aged 18-29 years in good health. The chain recombines TRBV5-1 with TRBJ2-7; D gene ambiguous. In DNA form, the CDR3 reads TGCGCCAGCAGCTTGGCCCCAGAGTTCTACGAGCAGTACTTC. Protein product: CASSLAPEFYEQYF.